Each of the 21 T cell receptor beta chains below was sequenced from the same sample in a study of T cells in tuberculosis. Sorting used thawed, overnight-rested PBMC stained with anti-CD3, a viability dye and GMM-loaded CD1B tetramer. CD1B tetramers were loaded with Rhodococcus equi-derived C32 glucose monomycolate. TCRdb keeps only in-frame clones here, not all; method: immunoSEQ multiplex PCR. This table holds 55,000 to 60,000 clones, around 90% found once. The sequenced material came from CD1b-GMM tetramer-negative cells sorted from PBMCs. These receptor sequences come from an adult woman with latent tuberculosis.

This chain uses TRBV29-1 with TRBJ1-6, with 11 positions matching TRBD1. Germline-derived CDR1 and CDR2 are SQVTM and ANQGSEA. V dropped 7 bases and J dropped 11; count of bases not matched to a gene: 7. This CDR3 is 13 amino acids long. The CDR3 region has the DNA TGCAGCGGAGACCGGGACAGGGGGACACCCCTCCACTTT. Translating gives CSGDRDRGTPLHF.

This sequence joins TRBV29-1 and TRBJ1-3; 7 bases agree with TRBD1. CDR1 and CDR2 (germline): SQVTM, ANQGSEA. CDR3 size: 13 residues. Trimming took 3 bases from V and 3 from J; bases not matched to a gene: 2. The CDR3 bases are TGCAGCGTTGAGGCAGGGGGTGGAAACACCATATATTTT. Amino acid sequence: CSVEAGGGNTIYF.

The chain uses TRBV9 and TRBJ1-1; D is ambiguous. CDR1 and CDR2 (germline): SGDLS, YYNGEE. Trimming left V 0 bases short and J 0 bases short, with 3 bases between. The CDR3 is made up of 13 amino acids. The CDR3 sequence is CASSVAVNTEAFF. The CDR3 nucleotides are TGTGCCAGCAGCGTAGCAGTGAACACTGAAGCTTTCTTT.

This sequence joins TRBV19 and TRBJ2-1; 11 bases agree with TRBD2. This CDR3 contains 15 residues. Germline values: CDR1 LNHDA, CDR2 SQIVND (reference sequence). After removal of 8 bases from V and 6 bases from J, the junction contained 9 bases not matched to a gene. The DNA for the CDR3 is TGTGCCAGTGATGACCCTAGCGGGGGGATCAATGAGCAGTTCTTC. Protein product: CASDDPSGGINEQFF.

V usage is TRBV7-3 and J usage is TRBJ2-2, with D perhaps matching TRBD2 (7 bases). Germline values: CDR1 SGHTA, CDR2 FQGTGA. The CDR3 is made up of 16 amino acids. V lost 6 bases and J lost 2, with 16 bases in between. CDR3 sequence (DNA): TGTGCCAGCAGTTTGGCGGGGGCCAAAAACACCGGGGAGCTGTTTTTT. Residues: CASSLAGAKNTGELFF.

The chain joins TRBV4-1 to TRBJ2-2, with 7 bases fitting TRBD2. Germline assignment: CDR1 MGHRA and CDR2 YSYEKL. V shed 2 bases and J 6 bases; nucleotides not matched to a gene: 3. The CDR3 is 14 residues long. This CDR3 is CASSQFTSAGELFF. DNA of the CDR3: TGCGCCAGCAGCCAATTTACTAGCGCCGGGGAGCTGTTTTTT.

The chain couples TRBV5-8 to TRBJ2-5, with D unresolved. The germline V and J ends were trimmed by 5 bases and 1 base, with 15 bases remaining between them. This CDR3 is 15 amino acids long. CDR1 is SGHTS, CDR2 YDEGEE, per germline. The CDR3 DNA is TGTGCCAGCAGAGCCGTGCGCGGTCCCCAAGAGACCCAGTACTTC. The encoded protein is CASRAVRGPQETQYF. The whole variable domain, filled in from reference TRBV5-8 and TRBJ2-5, reads EAGVTQSPTHLIKTRGQQATLRCSPISGHTSVYWYQQALGLGLQFLLWYDEGEERNRGNFPPRFSGRQFPNYSSELNVNALELEDSALYLCASRAVRGPQETQYFGPGTRLLVL.

The rearrangement links TRBV5-1 to TRBJ1-1; D perhaps matches TRBD1 (5 bases). The V gene lost 1 base and the J gene lost 0 bases, with 16 bases spanning the gap. CDR3 size: 17 residues. The V gene's germline CDR1 is SGHRS and CDR2 YFSETQ. The CDR3, as DNA: TGCGCCAGCAGCTTGATGGACGGGGGGTCCGTGAACACTGAAGCTTTCTTT. It translates to CASSLMDGGSVNTEAFF. Using reference TRBV5-1 and TRBJ1-1 for the parts outside the CDR3, the full variable domain is KAGVTQTPRYLIKTRGQQVTLSCSPISGHRSVSWYQQTPGQGLQFLFEYFSETQRNKGNFPGRFSGRQFSNSRSEMNVSTLELGDSALYLCASSLMDGGSVNTEAFFGQGTRLTVV.

This clone was observed a single time. CDR3 DNA: TGCGCCAGCAGCCGAGGAGACGAGCAGTACTTC. The encoded protein is CASSRGDEQYF. V gene TRBV4-1 combines with J gene TRBJ2-7, with D unclear. V lost 4 bases and J lost 5, with 6 bases in between. CDR1 and CDR2 from the germline V gene are MGHRA and YSYEKL. There are 11 residues in the CDR3.

The chain employs TRBV14 and TRBJ2-2; 12 bases match TRBD1. V lost 4 bases and J lost 1; bases outside the gene matches: 13. CDR3 length: 20 amino acids. Germline V lookup: CDR1 SGHDN, CDR2 FVKESK. CDR3 region: CASSPGTGGPRGLNTGELFF. Written as DNA, the CDR3 is TGTGCCAGCAGCCCTGGGACAGGGGGCCCCAGGGGATTGAACACCGGGGAGCTGTTTTTT.

The chain combines TRBV4-3 with TRBJ1-1; 7 nucleotides line up with TRBD1. CDR1 and CDR2 (germline): LGHNA, YSLEER. The CDR3 is 19 amino acids. V lost 4 bases and J lost 5; bases outside the gene matches: 22. CDR3: CASSRGTELSSLGDTEAFF. CDR3 nucleotide sequence: TGCGCCAGCAGCCGTGGGACAGAGTTGAGTTCCTTAGGGGATACTGAAGCTTTCTTT.

The gene calls are TRBV5-1 and TRBJ2-5, with D possibly TRBD1 on 5 matching bases. V was trimmed by 0 bases and J by 5 bases, leaving 11 bases between them. Germline values: CDR1 SGHRS, CDR2 YFSETQ. The CDR3 is 14 residues long. In nucleotides, the CDR3 is TGCGCCAGCAGCTTGGAAGGGGTAAGGGAGACCCAGTACTTC. It encodes CASSLEGVRETQYF.

The V call is TRBV4-3, the J call TRBJ2-1, with 10 nucleotides matching TRBD2. Germline values: CDR1 LGHNA, CDR2 YSLEER. The CDR3 spans 16 residues. J lost 8 bases, V lost 0 bases, and 7 bases had no gene match. The CDR3 loop reads CASSQEPASGGYEQFF. The CDR3 DNA follows: TGCGCCAGCAGCCAAGAGCCGGCTAGCGGGGGCTATGAGCAGTTCTTC.

This clone was counted once. The V gene is TRBV6-1, the J gene TRBJ2-3; TRBD1 might be the D (5 bases). This CDR3 contains 15 residues. V was clipped by 3 bases and J by 4 bases, with 14 bases between them. CDR1 MNHNS and CDR2 SASEGT come from the germline V gene. The DNA for the CDR3 is TGTGCCAGCAGTGAGTGGGCAGGGTATTCAGATACGCAGTATTTT. This encodes CASSEWAGYSDTQYF.

This clone was found once. The chain has TRBV15 and TRBJ2-7; possibly TRBD1 for D (6 bases). This CDR3 spans 12 amino acids. The V gene's germline CDR1 is LNHNV and CDR2 YYDKDF (reference sequence). Trimming stripped 0 bases from V and 8 bases from J, with 8 bases between. The CDR3 DNA follows: TGTGCCACCAGCAGAGAAGACAGGCAGCAGTACTTC. Residues: CATSREDRQQYF.

This clone was detected once. V is TRBV11-2 and J is TRBJ1-2, with 9 bases aligning to TRBD1. Per germline, CDR1 SGHAT and CDR2 FQNNGV. The CDR3 is 15 amino acids. The V gene end was trimmed by 4 bases and the J gene end by 2 bases; junction bases not matched to a gene: 5. The CDR3 nucleotides read TGTGCCAGCAGCTCGAAGACAGGGGGGAACTATGGCTACACCTTC. This translates into CASSSKTGGNYGYTF. Combining the CDR3 with reference TRBV11-2 and TRBJ1-2 gives the whole variable domain EAGVAQSPRYKIIEKRQSVAFWCNPISGHATLYWYQQILGQGPKLLIQFQNNGVVDDSQLPKDRFSAERLKGVDSTLKIQPAKLEDSAVYLCASSSKTGGNYGYTFGSGTRLTVV.

This clone is a singleton in its sample. V gene TRBV7-2 combines with J gene TRBJ2-2; D perhaps matches TRBD2 (6 bases). This CDR3 is 12 amino acids long. Germline CDR1 and CDR2: SGHTA and FQGNSA. V shed 5 bases and J shed 8 bases, with 9 bases lying between them. This CDR3 is CASSAGGGELFF. Written as DNA, the CDR3 is TGTGCCAGCAGCGCAGGAGGGGGGGAGCTGTTTTTT. Variable domain in full (rest from reference TRBV7-2 and TRBJ2-2): GAGVSQSPSNKVTEKGKDVELRCDPISGHTALYWYRQSLGQGLEFLIYFQGNSAPDKSGLPSDRFSAERTGGSVSTLTIQRTQQEDSAVYLCASSAGGGELFFGEGSRLTVL.

This chain uses TRBV5-1 with TRBJ2-3, with 8 nucleotides matching TRBD2. The CDR3 contains 16 residues. Germline V gives CDR1 SGHRS, CDR2 YFSETQ. Trimming removed 2 bases from V and 0 bases from J; junction bases left unmatched: 5. As DNA, the CDR3 is TGCGCCAGCAGCTTAGGACGGGGGGGGAGCACAGATACGCAGTATTTT. Amino acids: CASSLGRGGSTDTQYF.

The chain has TRBV5-1 and TRBJ1-1, with TRBD1 as a possible D gene (5 bases). V lost 0 bases to trimming and J lost 5 bases, with 8 bases between them. CDR3 length: 13 amino acids. In germline, CDR1 is SGHRS, CDR2 YFSETQ. CDR3 region: CASSLGGRTEAFF. Written as DNA, the CDR3 is TGCGCCAGCAGCTTGGGGGGCAGGACTGAAGCTTTCTTT.

This chain connects TRBV5-1 to TRBJ2-3; 7 bases are a match to TRBD1. Germline-derived CDR1 and CDR2 are SGHRS and YFSETQ. J lost 3 bases, V lost 2 bases, and 3 bases had no gene match. The CDR3 has 14 residues. Here the CDR3 reads CASSFGQVTDTQYF. The CDR3 DNA sequence: TGCGCCAGCAGCTTTGGACAGGTTACAGATACGCAGTATTTT.

This clone was found once. Sequence at one end of the junction differs from germline and may be a read error. The chain recombines TRBV30 with TRBJ1-2; possibly TRBD1 for D (6 bases). Germline V CDR1 and CDR2: GTSNPN, SVGIG (reference sequence). The CDR3 sequence is 13 residues long. CDR3 DNA sequence: TGTGCCTGGAGTGCCCAGGGGAACTCTGGCTACACCTTC. It specifies CAWSAQGNSGYTF.